Following are 27 T cell receptor beta chains from one sample sequenced in a study of blood T cell repertoires in COVID-19. Measured with immunoSEQ multiplex PCR; TCRdb has only the in-frame clones, and not every one. Of tens of thousands of clones listed, roughly nine tenths are singletons. The sequenced material came from peripheral blood. The receptors shown here come from a man in his 70s with active COVID-19.

This chain uses TRBV6-2 or TRBV6-3 with TRBJ1-2; D possibly corresponds to TRBD1 (5 bases). In germline, CDR1 is MNHEY, CDR2 SVGEGT. The CDR3 spans 11 residues. The ends were cut back, 6 bases at V and 4 bases at J, with 6 bases in the middle. CDR3 DNA: TGTGCCAGCAGCGACAGCTATGGCTACACCTTC. Amino acid sequence: CASSDSYGYTF.

The chain links TRBV11-2 to TRBJ2-3; D perhaps matches TRBD2 (6 bases). CDR3 length equals 15 residues. Germline V gene sequence: CDR1 SGHAT, CDR2 FQNNGV. Trimming pared 1 base from V and 2 bases from J, leaving 10 bases between. The CDR3 loop reads CASSLVAVNTDTQYF. CDR3 bases: TGTGCCAGCAGCTTAGTAGCGGTTAACACAGATACGCAGTATTTT. Full variable domain (outside the CDR3, taken from reference TRBV11-2 and TRBJ2-3): EAGVAQSPRYKIIEKRQSVAFWCNPISGHATLYWYQQILGQGPKLLIQFQNNGVVDDSQLPKDRFSAERLKGVDSTLKIQPAKLEDSAVYLCASSLVAVNTDTQYFGPGTRLTVL.

V gene TRBV4-2 combines with J gene TRBJ1-1, with D tentatively TRBD1 (6 bases). The CDR3 runs 17 residues. The germline V gene encodes CDR1 LGHNA and CDR2 YNFKEQ. The V gene lost 1 base and the J gene lost 2 bases, with 17 bases spanning the gap. The CDR3 nucleotides are TGTGCCAGCAGCCAAGTCGGCAGGGGATCCCCTAACACTGAAGCTTTCTTT. Residues: CASSQVGRGSPNTEAFF.

For the CDR3, the DNA is TGTGCCAGCAGCGCATCCGGGACAGTTGACGCTGAAGCTTTCTTT. Residues: CASSASGTVDAEAFF. The V gene is TRBV5-4, the J gene TRBJ1-1, with 7 bases lining up with TRBD1. CDR1 SGHNT and CDR2 YYREEE come from the germline V gene (reference sequence). The CDR3 sequence is 15 residues long. Trimming took 4 bases from V and 6 from J; bases not matched to a gene: 12.

The J gene is TRBJ1-4, the V gene TRBV9; D is possibly TRBD1 (6 bases). Germline lookup yields CDR1 SGDLS and CDR2 YYNGEE. This CDR3 has 14 residues. V was clipped by 4 bases and J by 0 bases, with 7 bases between them. For the CDR3, the DNA is TGTGCCAGCAGCCCAGGGGCAACTAATGAAAAACTGTTTTTT. Residues: CASSPGATNEKLFF.

This chain connects TRBV4-3 to TRBJ2-2; 10 nucleotides agree with TRBD2. V was clipped by 0 bases and J by 7 bases; unmatched bases: 11. Germline-derived CDR1 and CDR2 are LGHNA and YSLEER. The CDR3 extends over 18 amino acids. CDR3 DNA sequence: TGCGCCAGCAGCCAAGATCTAGGAGCGGGGGGGCCGAGCGGGGAGCTGTTTTTT. Translating it yields CASSQDLGAGGPSGELFF.

The J gene is TRBJ1-1, the V gene TRBV6-5; no clear D. Germline-derived CDR1 and CDR2 are MNHEY and SVGAGI. The CDR3 is 14 amino acids. Trimming shortened V by 4 bases and J by 4 bases, and 13 bases separated the two germline ends. The chain's CDR3 is CASSSPPAGTEAFF. CDR3 nucleotides: TGTGCCAGCAGTTCCCCTCCGGCGGGCACTGAAGCTTTCTTT.

This clone appeared a few times. The chain has TRBV18 and TRBJ1-5, with 7 nucleotides matching TRBD1. Losses at the gene ends were 3 bases for V and 6 bases for J; bases not matched to a gene: 5. Per germline, CDR1 KGHSH and CDR2 LQKENI. The CDR3 extends over 14 amino acids. The CDR3 reads CASSPGQSRQPQHF. The CDR3 DNA sequence: TGTGCCAGCTCACCGGGACAGTCCCGTCAGCCCCAGCATTTT.

CDR3 sequence (DNA): TGTGCCAGCAGCCGAGTTCTCTCTGGAAACACCATATATTTT. Its protein product is CASSRVLSGNTIYF. The V call is TRBV11-2, the J call TRBJ1-3; no clear D. This CDR3 has 14 amino acids. Deletions cut 5 bases from V and 0 bases from J, with 8 bases between. The germline CDR1 and CDR2 sequences are SGHAT and FQNNGV.

This chain links TRBV27 with TRBJ2-6; D uncertain. V was pared by 3 bases and J by 0 bases, with 18 bases between. In germline, CDR1 is MNHEY, CDR2 SMNVEV (reference sequence). The CDR3 is 19 residues long. The chain's CDR3 is CASSFLTLSRVSGANVLTF. The CDR3 DNA sequence: TGTGCCAGCAGTTTTCTGACACTTAGTCGCGTCTCTGGGGCCAACGTCCTGACTTTC.

The genes are TRBV27 and TRBJ2-3; possible D gene TRBD1, 6 bases. This CDR3 spans 13 amino acids. Germline values: CDR1 MNHEY, CDR2 SMNVEV (reference sequence). Trimming left V 6 bases short and J 0 bases short, with 7 bases between. The CDR3 DNA reads as TGTGCCAGCAGGGGGGCGAGCACAGATACGCAGTATTTT. Protein sequence: CASRGASTDTQYF.

A few counts support this clone. J is TRBJ2-1 and V is TRBV14; TRBD2 matches 10 bases. Germline assignment: CDR1 SGHDN and CDR2 FVKESK. CDR3 size: 13 residues. V lost 0 bases, J lost 15 bases, and 5 bases stayed unmatched. For the CDR3, the DNA is TGTGCCAGCAGCCAAGAACAAGCGGGGGGGTTGTTCTTC. Amino acid sequence: CASSQEQAGGLFF.

J is TRBJ1-6 and V is TRBV19, with a possible D match to TRBD1 (6 bases). The CDR3 totals 16 residues. Germline V CDR1 and CDR2: LNHDA, SQIVND (reference sequence). V lost 3 bases to trimming and J lost 10 bases, with 19 bases between them. CDR3 DNA: TGTGCCAGTAGTATGGGGAACAGGGCGCAAGGGTCACCCCTCCACTTT. Protein product: CASSMGNRAQGSPLHF.

This chain connects TRBV6-2 or TRBV6-3 to TRBJ2-3; 8 positions match TRBD1. V shed 2 bases, J shed 6 bases, and the junction held 13 bases outside the gene matches. Germline V gene data show CDR1 as MNHEY and CDR2 as SVGEGT. This CDR3 has 17 amino acids. The CDR3 bases are TGTGCCAGCAGTTACCGTAAGCCTGGGACAGGTATCGATACGCAGTATTTT. Residues: CASSYRKPGTGIDTQYF.

This clone was seen a handful of times. The CDR3 loop reads CASSLTGGNQPQHF. In DNA, the CDR3 is TGTGCCAGCAGCTTAACAGGGGGGAATCAGCCCCAGCATTTT. The chain has TRBV7-9 and TRBJ1-5; TRBD1 matches 8 bases. The CDR3 extends over 14 amino acids. Unmatched junction bases numbered 1, after V lost 2 bases and J lost 4 bases. Germline CDR1 SEHNR, CDR2 FQNEAQ (reference sequence).

The chain uses TRBV7-9 and TRBJ2-7, with D perhaps TRBD2 (7 bases). The V end lost 4 bases, the J end lost 0 bases, and 19 bases lay between the germline ends. CDR1 is SEHNR and CDR2 is FQNEAQ in the germline V gene (reference sequence). CDR3 length equals 17 residues. CDR3 residues: CASSSPLQGGGSYEQYF. CDR3 nucleotide sequence: TGTGCCAGCAGCTCGCCCCTGCAGGGAGGGGGCTCCTACGAGCAGTACTTC. Looking up the rest from reference TRBV7-9 and TRBJ2-7 gives the full variable domain: DTGVSQNPRHKITKRGQNVTFRCDPISEHNRLYWYRQTLGQGPEFLTYFQNEAQLEKSRLLSDRFSAERPKGSFSTLEIQRTEQGDSAMYLCASSSPLQGGGSYEQYFGPGTRLTVT.

V is TRBV4-2 and J is TRBJ2-5; 13 bases are a match to TRBD2. CDR3 length: 15 residues. Losses at the gene ends were 4 bases for V and 3 bases for J; bases not matched to a gene: 2. The germline V gene encodes CDR1 LGHNA and CDR2 YNFKEQ. The CDR3 region is CASSPGTSGEETQYF. The CDR3 DNA sequence: TGTGCCAGCAGCCCGGGGACTAGCGGGGAAGAGACCCAGTACTTC.

This chain links TRBV7-8 with TRBJ2-3; 9 positions match TRBD1. With V trimmed by 8 bases and J by 6 bases, 6 bases remained unmatched. The CDR3 sequence is 13 residues long. Per germline, CDR1 SGHVS and CDR2 FQNEAQ. The CDR3 nucleotides read TGTGCCAGCGCCGGGACAGGGCTCGATACGCAGTATTTT. It translates to CASAGTGLDTQYF.

This clone was recorded only once. The V and J genes are TRBV19 and TRBJ2-2; no reliable D call. The germline gives CDR1 LNHDA, CDR2 SQIVND (reference sequence). The CDR3 loop spans 16 amino acids. The V end lost 1 base, the J end lost 0 bases, and 9 bases lay between the germline ends. The CDR3 region has the DNA TGTGCCAGTAGTATAGGATTTTACTCGAACACCGGGGAGCTGTTTTTT. Encoded protein: CASSIGFYSNTGELFF.

The CDR3 DNA sequence: TGCGCCAGCTCGGGACAGGGGGCGGACACCGGGGAGCTGTTTTTT. Translation: CASSGQGADTGELFF. V usage is TRBV5-1 and J usage is TRBJ2-2; 12 bases match TRBD1. Germline V gives CDR1 SGHRS, CDR2 YFSETQ. Trimming took 7 bases from V and 3 from J; bases not matched to a gene: 4. The length of the CDR3 is 15 residues.

The V gene is TRBV5-1, the J gene TRBJ1-1; D uncertain. CDR1 and CDR2 (germline): SGHRS, YFSETQ. With 1 base removed from V and 5 bases from J, the gap between germline ends came to 12 bases. The CDR3 spans 14 residues. The CDR3 spells CASSLFRGTTEAFF. In DNA form, the CDR3 reads TGCGCCAGCAGCTTGTTCCGGGGTACGACTGAAGCTTTCTTT.

The chain employs TRBV6-6 and TRBJ2-2; 9 nucleotides line up with TRBD1. This CDR3 spans 16 amino acids. The germline V gene has CDR1 MNHNY and CDR2 SVGAGI (reference sequence). V dropped 3 bases and J dropped 5; count of bases not matched to a gene: 7. The CDR3 here is CASSYSGTGITGELFF. CDR3 bases: TGTGCCAGCAGTTATTCCGGGACAGGGATAACCGGGGAGCTGTTTTTT.

The V gene is TRBV5-1, the J gene TRBJ2-1, with D perhaps matching TRBD1 (5 bases). V gave up 0 bases and J gave up 2 bases, with 6 bases separating them. The CDR3 spans 14 residues. From germline, CDR1 is SGHRS and CDR2 YFSETQ. The CDR3: CASSLGQTYNEQFF. CDR3 nucleotide sequence: TGCGCCAGCAGCTTGGGACAGACCTACAATGAGCAGTTCTTC.

The V gene is TRBV9, the J gene TRBJ2-3; 9 nucleotides agree with TRBD1. J lost 2 bases, V lost 2 bases, and 6 bases had no gene match. Germline-derived CDR1 and CDR2 are SGDLS and YYNGEE. This CDR3 region has 16 residues. The CDR3 DNA sequence: TGTGCCAGCAGCGTTGCCGGGACAGGGAACACAGATACGCAGTATTTT. It yields the protein CASSVAGTGNTDTQYF.

A single count supports this clone. This chain links TRBV19 with TRBJ2-3; 8 bases align to TRBD1. CDR3 length: 14 amino acids. Trimming at V came to 5 bases and at J to 2 bases, leaving 3 bases not matched to a gene. CDR1 and CDR2 from the germline V gene are LNHDA and SQIVND (reference sequence). As DNA, the CDR3 is TGTGCCAGTAGTCCGGGACAGGCCACAGATACGCAGTATTTT. Translation: CASSPGQATDTQYF.

The CDR3 nucleotides are TGCGCCAGCAGCCCCAACGCCGGGACAGCCGCACCAAAGGGAAAACTGTTTTTT. Amino acid sequence: CASSPNAGTAAPKGKLFF. This chain uses TRBV5-1 with TRBJ1-4, with 7 nucleotides matching TRBD1. From germline, CDR1 is SGHRS and CDR2 YFSETQ. The length of the CDR3 is 18 residues. V was pared by 4 bases and J by 10 bases, with 22 bases of the junction left unmatched.

This chain connects TRBV7-3 to TRBJ2-1; 11 positions agree with TRBD2. The junction had 16 bases not matched to a gene; V was cut back by 5 bases and J by 4 bases. Per the germline V gene, CDR1 is SGHTA and CDR2 is FQGTGA. The CDR3 extends over 19 amino acids. The CDR3 loop is CASSAYAWLAGGSYNEQFF. CDR3 bases: TGTGCCAGCAGCGCTTACGCGTGGCTAGCGGGGGGTTCATACAATGAGCAGTTCTTC.